The clone carrying this T cell receptor beta chain appeared a single time. The target antigen is unknown. The V and J ends lost 0 bases and 3 bases, in that order; junction bases with no gene match: 5. Germline CDR1 reads SGHAT; CDR2 reads FQDESV (reference sequence). The CDR3 runs 15 residues. This sample's treatment: roughly 10-day PBMC culture with coronavirus spike peptide pools or control peptides (ViraFEST assay). With peptide pools, ViraFEST first expanded antigen-specific T cells and afterwards sequenced their TCRs. This sample was included in a study of vaccination and CD4 T cells after COVID-19. Study-level points and caveats: Convalescent patients' vaccine-specific clones were spike mono-reactive in 304 of 307 cases.

Scientists ran DNA taken from cultured CD4+ T cells through the Oncomine TCR Beta short-read assay for sequencing. MiXCR was run by TCRdb on the PCR reads, yielding one entry per CDR3 protein. The sample contains 15,000 to 20,000 distinct CDR3 sequences, about a third of which appear only once. The rearrangement links TRBV11-1 to TRBJ2-7; 7 positions agree with TRBD1. The receptor was isolated from a human donor with COVID-19. Material: cultured CD4+ T cells from blood. CDR3 DNA sequence: TGTGCCAGCAGCTTAGCTTTGACAGGGAACTACGAGCAGTACTTC. Protein: CASSLALTGNYEQYF.